The 30 T cell receptor beta chains reported below all come from one sample, sequenced in a study of blood T cells in healthy people across ages. The authors ran a second PCR of roughly 7 to 11 cycles using a sample-barcoded 5' primer and a J-beta primer mix. TCRdb ran MiXCR on the 5' RACE reads and lists one entry per CDR3 protein. The data contain 950,000 to 1,200,000 distinct CDR3 sequences, 35% to 40% of them singletons. Sequencing used blood. Receptors were obtained from a man between 18 and 29 years old in good health.

V gene TRBV6-1 combines with J gene TRBJ1-1; maybe TRBD1 (5 bases). Germline lookup yields CDR1 MNHNS and CDR2 SASEGT. V was trimmed by 5 bases and J by 0 bases, leaving 19 bases between them. The CDR3 extends over 17 amino acids. The CDR3 sequence is CASSPGYSSGMNTEAFF. CDR3 in DNA: TGTGCCAGCAGTCCAGGGTATAGTTCAGGGATGAACACTGAAGCTTTCTTT.

V gene TRBV6-1 combines with J gene TRBJ1-1; 7 bases fit TRBD1. The CDR3 runs 15 residues. Unmatched junction bases numbered 7, after V lost 3 bases and J lost 3 bases. Germline-derived CDR1 and CDR2 are MNHNS and SASEGT. The CDR3 nucleotides read TGTGCCAGCAGTGACCTACAGGGGACGGACACTGAAGCTTTCTTT. It encodes CASSDLQGTDTEAFF.

This clonotype has a handful of counts. The rearrangement links TRBV5-5 to TRBJ1-2, with D perhaps matching TRBD1 (6 bases). Trimming cost V 4 bases and J 4 bases, with 11 bases left between them. CDR1 is SGHKS and CDR2 is YYEKEE in the germline V gene (reference sequence). The CDR3 runs to 13 residues. In DNA, the CDR3 is TGTGCCAGCAGCCACAGGGTGGGCTATGGCTACACCTTC. This sequence encodes CASSHRVGYGYTF.

The genes are TRBV10-3 and TRBJ2-5, with 7 bases fitting TRBD1. The CDR3 has 15 amino acids. Germline V gene data show CDR1 as ENHRY and CDR2 as SYGVKD. The V and J ends lost 0 bases and 3 bases, in that order; junction bases with no gene match: 4. CDR3 sequence: CAISESRTGKETQYF. Written as DNA, the CDR3 is TGTGCCATCAGTGAGTCCCGGACAGGAAAAGAGACCCAGTACTTC.

Concerning this clonotype: The junction shows a germline mismatch at one end, possibly a read error. The chain carries TRBV6-5 and TRBJ2-1; D perhaps matches TRBD2 (6 bases). The CDR3 spans 16 residues. Germline lookup yields CDR1 MNHEY and CDR2 SVGAGI. CDR3 in DNA: TGTGCCAGCACCACTCGGAGGGATCTTAATTACAATGTGCAGTTCTTC. Protein product: CASTTRRDLNYNVQFF.

This clonotype was observed a few times. The chain links TRBV5-8 to TRBJ1-2; D gene uncertain. Trimming cost V 0 bases and J 4 bases, with 13 bases left between them. Per germline, CDR1 SGHTS and CDR2 YDEGEE. The length of the CDR3 is 15 residues. The CDR3 DNA reads TGTGCCAGCAGCTTGGCCGGTCAGTCCTCCTATGGCTACACCTTC. Amino acids: CASSLAGQSSYGYTF.

This clonotype has more than one count but fewer than ten. This chain uses TRBV9 with TRBJ2-3, with 8 bases that match TRBD2. The J segment lost 4 bases and the V segment lost 0 bases, leaving 7 bases of the junction unmatched. In germline, CDR1 is SGDLS, CDR2 YYNGEE. The CDR3 extends over 16 amino acids. This CDR3 reads CASSVEVSGAADTQYF. CDR3 sequence (DNA): TGTGCCAGCAGCGTAGAGGTTAGCGGGGCGGCAGATACGCAGTATTTT.

This clonotype occurred a few times. The V gene is TRBV2, the J gene TRBJ1-2, with D maybe TRBD1 (5 bases). Germline CDR1 is SNHLY and CDR2 is FYNNEI. The CDR3 covers 13 residues. Trimming took off 8 bases at V and 4 bases at J, with 14 bases between the two ends. The CDR3 loop reads CASPAGRSYGYTF. CDR3 nucleotide sequence: TGTGCCAGCCCGGCGGGACGGTCCTATGGCTACACCTTC.

In its sample, this clonotype was seen a few times. The V and J genes are TRBV5-6 and TRBJ2-1; unclear D gene. The CDR3 is 14 amino acids. Per germline, CDR1 SGHDT and CDR2 YYEEEE. The V end lost 0 bases, the J end lost 10 bases, and 14 bases lay between the germline ends. The CDR3 protein is CASSLDSPSAEQFF. The CDR3 DNA follows: TGTGCCAGCAGCTTGGACTCTCCGTCGGCCGAGCAGTTCTTC.

The V call is TRBV25-1, the J call TRBJ2-1, with 7 bases aligning to TRBD2. J was trimmed by 4 bases and V by 2 bases; bases with no gene match: 5. Looked up from germline, CDR1 is MGHDK and CDR2 is SYGVNS. This CDR3 is built from 15 residues. The CDR3 loop reads CASSEGDYLYNEQFF. CDR3 in DNA: TGTGCCAGCAGTGAAGGGGACTATCTTTACAATGAGCAGTTCTTC.

The chain combines TRBV6-4 with TRBJ1-4, with D maybe TRBD1 (6 bases). The length of the CDR3 is 14 residues. Germline loops: CDR1 MRHNA, CDR2 SNTAGT. V lost 6 bases to trimming and J lost 4 bases, with 12 bases between them. The CDR3 coding sequence is TGTGCCAGCAGGACGGACAGCAATAATGAAAAACTGTTTTTT. Protein: CASRTDSNNEKLFF.

The gene calls are TRBV20-1 and TRBJ1-2; 8 bases align to TRBD1. J lost 1 base, V lost 5 bases, and 3 bases had no gene match. The CDR3 is made up of 13 amino acids. CDR1 and CDR2 from the germline V gene are DFQATT and SNEGSKA (reference sequence). CDR3 in DNA: TGCAGTGCTCTGGACAGGGTTAACTATGGCTACACCTTC. Protein: CSALDRVNYGYTF.

This clonotype occurred many times. The V gene is TRBV7-2, the J gene TRBJ1-2, with D hard to call. CDR1 SGHTA and CDR2 FQGNSA come from the germline V gene. The CDR3 runs to 14 residues. V lost 3 bases to trimming and J lost 6 bases, with 14 bases between them. The CDR3 DNA reads as TGTGCCAGCAGCTTGCAACGCGATCGTCATGGCTACACCTTC. This encodes CASSLQRDRHGYTF.

In this sample, this clonotype turned up once. A much larger clone lies one base from this, so it may be a read error. The V call is TRBV25-1, the J call TRBJ2-7; 8 bases map to TRBD1. The CDR3 sequence is 14 residues long. Germline CDR1 and CDR2: MGHDK and SYGVNS. CDR3 nucleotides: TGTGCCTGCAGTCGGACAGGGCGGACCTACGAGCAGTACTTC. Its protein is CACSRTGRTYEQYF.

The sample holds a few counts of this clonotype. CDR3 DNA: TGCAGTGCAAGCACCGGGGATTCGTTCGAGCAGTACTTC. The encoded protein is CSASTGDSFEQYF. V gene TRBV20-1 combines with J gene TRBJ2-7; D may be TRBD2 (5 bases). With 6 bases removed from V and 6 bases from J, the gap between germline ends came to 18 bases. Germline assignment: CDR1 DFQATT and CDR2 SNEGSKA (reference sequence). CDR3 length: 13 residues.

Concerning this clonotype itself: One end of the junction varies from germline; a read error may be responsible. The genes are TRBV7-2 and TRBJ1-6; D gene unclear. CDR1 is SGHTA and CDR2 is FQGNSA in the germline V gene. The CDR3 length is 14 residues. CDR3 amino acids: CASSLALAGSPPHF. DNA of the CDR3: TGTGCCAGCAGCTTAGCGCTCGCAGGATCACCCCCCCACTTT. Based on the CDR3 plus reference TRBV7-2 and TRBJ1-6, the full variable domain is GAGVSQSPSNKVTEKGKDVELRCDPISGHTALYWYRQSLGQGLEFLIYFQGNSAPDKSGLPSDRFSAERTGGSVSTLTIQRTQQEDSAVYLCASSLALAGSPPHFGNGTRLTVT.

The V call is TRBV11-1, the J call TRBJ2-1, with D perhaps matching TRBD2 (6 bases). There are 16 residues in the CDR3. Germline V gene sequence: CDR1 SGHAT, CDR2 FQDESV (reference sequence). Trimming pared 6 bases from V and 7 bases from J, leaving 22 bases between. CDR3 amino acids: CASSPSLARGRNEQFF. In nucleotides, the CDR3 is TGTGCCAGCAGTCCATCGCTAGCGAGAGGGCGGAATGAGCAGTTCTTC.

This clonotype was seen more than once but under ten times. The rearrangement joins TRBV5-1 to TRBJ1-5; no reliable D call. The germline V gene encodes CDR1 SGHRS and CDR2 YFSETQ. The CDR3 covers 16 residues. Trimming removed 6 bases from V and 0 bases from J, with 16 bases in between. CDR3 region: CASISHQSYSNQPQHF. DNA for the CDR3: TGCGCCAGCATCTCACACCAATCCTATAGCAATCAGCCCCAGCATTTT. Using reference TRBV5-1 and TRBJ1-5 for the parts outside the CDR3, the full variable domain is KAGVTQTPRYLIKTRGQQVTLSCSPISGHRSVSWYQQTPGQGLQFLFEYFSETQRNKGNFPGRFSGRQFSNSRSEMNVSTLELGDSALYLCASISHQSYSNQPQHFGDGTRLSIL.

Only a few counts were recorded for this clonotype. The V and J genes are TRBV9 and TRBJ1-4, with TRBD1 matching over 9 bases. The V gene end was trimmed by 4 bases and the J gene end by 7 bases; junction bases not matched to a gene: 8. Germline lookup yields CDR1 SGDLS and CDR2 YYNGEE. This CDR3 is 15 amino acids long. CDR3 region: CASSTPTGGGEKLFF. The CDR3 region has the DNA TGTGCCAGCAGCACCCCGACAGGGGGAGGTGAAAAACTGTTTTTT. The complete variable domain, with remaining parts taken from reference TRBV9 and TRBJ1-4, reads DSGVTQTPKHLITATGQRVTLRCSPRSGDLSVYWYQQSLDQGLQFLIQYYNGEERAKGNILERFSAQQFPDLHSELNLSSLELGDSALYFCASSTPTGGGEKLFFGSGTQLSVL.

The V call is TRBV21-1, the J call TRBJ1-3; TRBD1, as called in the table, went unchecked against the DNA. TRBV21-1 is deemed a pseudogene. This CDR3 is built from 15 residues. The CDR3: CASSKGGASGNTIYF. CDR3 coding DNA: TGTGCCAGCAGCAAAGGCGGCGCTTCAGGAAACACCATATATTTT.

The rearrangement joins TRBV12-5 to TRBJ1-5; possibly TRBD1 for D (5 bases). The CDR3 extends over 13 amino acids. V was pared by 8 bases and J by 6 bases, with 14 bases between. The germline CDR1 and CDR2 sequences are LGHNT and FRNRAP. As DNA, the CDR3 is TGTGCTAGTAAGGGGAGGTGGACTCAGCCCCAGCATTTT. Protein product: CASKGRWTQPQHF.

CDR3 coding DNA: TGCAGTGCTAGCATCCGGGACAGCTCTGGCTACACCTTC. Residues: CSASIRDSSGYTF. This chain connects TRBV20-1 to TRBJ1-2; 7 nucleotides align to TRBD1. The CDR3 covers 13 residues. V was clipped by 3 bases and J by 7 bases; unmatched bases: 8. CDR1 and CDR2 from the germline V gene are DFQATT and SNEGSKA (reference sequence).

The chain carries TRBV27 and TRBJ2-7; D may be TRBD1 (6 bases). Germline V gene lookup returns CDR1 MNHEY and CDR2 SMNVEV (reference sequence). The CDR3 totals 14 residues. Trimming stripped 5 bases from V and 3 bases from J, with 14 bases between. CDR3 sequence: CASSVYQGNYEQYF. In DNA form, the CDR3 reads TGTGCCAGCAGTGTATATCAGGGGAACTACGAGCAGTACTTC.

The chain carries TRBV7-9 and TRBJ2-3; 8 positions agree with TRBD1. The CDR3 runs to 15 residues. The germline gives CDR1 SEHNR, CDR2 FQNEAQ (reference sequence). V was pared by 8 bases and J by 0 bases, with 7 bases of the junction left unmatched. CDR3: CASVSQGASTDTQYF. The DNA for the CDR3 is TGTGCCAGCGTCTCTCAGGGGGCTAGCACAGATACGCAGTATTTT.

The V call is TRBV20-1, the J call TRBJ1-2, with 8 bases fitting TRBD1. The germline gives CDR1 DFQATT, CDR2 SNEGSKA (reference sequence). V shed 3 bases, J shed 0 bases, and the junction held 15 bases outside the gene matches. This CDR3 has 18 residues. The CDR3 DNA reads as TGCAGTGCTAGGGCATTACGAATCGACAGGGGATCTAACTATGGCTACACCTTC. Its translation is CSARALRIDRGSNYGYTF.

This clonotype was recorded many times. One end of the junction does not line up with germline, which may come from a read error. V and J are TRBV4-1 and TRBJ2-3, with 12 bases identical to TRBD2. This CDR3 has 15 residues. Germline CDR1 is MGHRA and CDR2 is YSYEKL. The CDR3 DNA reads TGTGCCAGCAGCCCTAGCGGGGGGGCACCAGATACGCAGTATTTT. It encodes CASSPSGGAPDTQYF.

V and J are TRBV12-3 or TRBV12-4 and TRBJ1-5, with D perhaps TRBD1 (5 bases). The V end lost 1 base, the J end lost 9 bases, and 13 bases lay between the germline ends. The CDR3 runs 14 residues. This CDR3 reads CASSLGDGSRPQHF. DNA for the CDR3: TGTGCCAGCAGTTTAGGGGACGGCTCGAGGCCCCAGCATTTT.

In regard to this clonotype: This may be a read error: a much more frequent sequence differs by one nucleotide. The J gene is TRBJ2-5, the V gene TRBV29-1, with D hard to call. CDR3 length: 12 residues. Between the trimmed V and J ends, which lost 2 bases and 11 bases, there was a span of 15 bases. Germline-derived CDR1 and CDR2 are SQVTM and ANQGSEA. CDR3 sequence: CSVESGFGEQYF. The CDR3 nucleotides are TGCAGCGTTGAATCCGGGTTCGGTGAGCAGTACTTC.

This rearrangement joins TRBV9 to TRBJ1-2, with D possibly being TRBD1 (6 bases). This CDR3 is 15 amino acids long. CDR1 and CDR2 from the germline V gene are SGDLS and YYNGEE. V shed 4 bases and J shed 2 bases, with 15 bases lying between them. CDR3 nucleotides: TGTGCCAGCAGCCGAAGACTTACAGGGAACTATGGCTACACCTTC. Encoded protein: CASSRRLTGNYGYTF.

This clonotype was seen just once. The CDR3 sequence: CASCPPGRANTEAFF. As DNA, the CDR3 is TGTGCCAGCTGTCCCCCGGGGCGAGCGAACACTGAAGCTTTCTTT. The chain links TRBV6-2 or TRBV6-3 to TRBJ1-1; a possible D gene is TRBD1 (5 bases). The CDR3 has 15 amino acids. Germline values: CDR1 MNHEY, CDR2 SVGEGT. Deletions cut 8 bases from V and 1 base from J, with 17 bases between.